Shown below are 14 T cell receptor beta chains from a single sample sequenced in a study of radiation and T cells in renal cell carcinoma. Documented time point: blood 4 weeks post-SBRT, at nephrectomy. Treatment in this sample: 15 Gy SBRT to primary tumor, nephrectomy 4 weeks later. The assay was immunoSEQ multiplex PCR, and TCRdb's table has in-frame clones only and misses some. The repertoire holds 97,000 or so clones, with 84% as singletons. This specimen was blood, taken from a patient whose treatment included radiotherapy and nephrectomy. The receptors stem from a man aged 60-69 years with renal cell carcinoma.

The chain has TRBV11-3 and TRBJ2-7, with D possibly matching TRBD2 (6 bases). The CDR3 contains 13 residues. Germline V CDR1 and CDR2: SGHNT, YENEEA. The V end lost 5 bases, the J end lost 2 bases, and 10 bases lay between the germline ends. The CDR3, as DNA: TGTGCCAGCAGCGGAGGGGCCCCCTACGAGCAGTACTTC. Its protein is CASSGGAPYEQYF.

This clone was observed a single time. V is TRBV5-1 and J is TRBJ1-6, with no clear D. Germline loops: CDR1 SGHRS, CDR2 YFSETQ. V was cut by 0 bases and J by 0 bases, with 19 bases left in between. This CDR3 spans 20 amino acids. CDR3 in DNA: TGCGCCAGCAGCTTGGAAGGAAGATTTATTCGGGGCTCCTATAATTCACCCCTCCACTTT. It yields the protein CASSLEGRFIRGSYNSPLHF.

V and J are TRBV28 and TRBJ1-5; D call uncertain. Trimming left V 4 bases short and J 5 bases short, with 6 bases between. The CDR3 has 12 residues. CDR1 is MDHEN, CDR2 SYDVKM, per germline. The CDR3 nucleotides are TGTGCCAGCAGTTACAGCGATCAGCCCCAGCATTTT. Translation: CASSYSDQPQHF.

The chain uses TRBV5-1 and TRBJ2-1; maybe TRBD1 (6 bases). CDR1 is SGHRS, CDR2 YFSETQ, per germline. V shed 2 bases and J shed 7 bases, with 13 bases lying between them. There are 14 residues in the CDR3. This CDR3 is CASSFMRTVNEQFF. DNA of the CDR3: TGCGCCAGCAGCTTTATGCGGACAGTTAATGAGCAGTTCTTC.

The V and J genes are TRBV19 and TRBJ1-5; no firm D call. Germline V CDR1 and CDR2: LNHDA, SQIVND (reference sequence). The CDR3 is 14 residues long. V was clipped by 2 bases and J by 4 bases, with 9 bases between them. The CDR3, as DNA: TGTGCCAGTAGTATAAAGGACCTAAATCAGCCCCAGCATTTT. It yields the protein CASSIKDLNQPQHF.

The CDR3 DNA reads TGTGCCAGCAGTTTATATGCCCTGGGGCAATTGGGCGAGCAGTACTTC. Its translation: CASSLYALGQLGEQYF. The chain uses TRBV28 and TRBJ2-7, with D perhaps TRBD1 (5 bases). Trimming took off 1 base at V and 6 bases at J, with 19 bases between the two ends. The CDR3 is made up of 16 amino acids. Germline lookup yields CDR1 MDHEN and CDR2 SYDVKM.

The chain links TRBV2 to TRBJ2-4, with 8 bases aligning to TRBD2. The J segment lost 3 bases and the V segment lost 5 bases, leaving 6 bases of the junction unmatched. The CDR3 runs to 15 residues. CDR1 and CDR2 from the germline V gene are SNHLY and FYNNEI. The CDR3 is CASSPPSGGKNIQYF. CDR3 sequence (DNA): TGTGCCAGCAGTCCACCCAGCGGGGGCAAAAACATTCAGTACTTC.

The chain links TRBV7-9 to TRBJ2-7; D is perhaps TRBD1 (6 bases). This CDR3 has 16 residues. The germline gives CDR1 SEHNR, CDR2 FQNEAQ (reference sequence). The germline V and J ends were trimmed by 5 bases and 6 bases, with 23 bases remaining between them. CDR3 in amino acids: CASSGDLGQAWSEQYF. The DNA of the CDR3 is TGTGCCAGCAGCGGGGATTTGGGACAAGCGTGGAGCGAGCAGTACTTC.

Comment on this clone: Compared with germline, one end of the junction differs, possibly owing to a read error. V gene TRBV13 combines with J gene TRBJ2-3; 8 bases match TRBD2. CDR1 is PRHDT, CDR2 FYEKMQ, per germline (reference sequence). This CDR3 spans 20 amino acids. For the CDR3, the DNA is TGTGCCAGCAGTTTAGGGTGGAGTAGCGGGACCATTACCCTCACAGATACGCAGTATTTT. This codes for CASSLGWSSGTITLTDTQYF.

The chain is built from TRBV6-5 and TRBJ1-5, with D maybe TRBD1 (6 bases). The CDR3 contains 14 residues. V lost 5 bases and J 6 bases, leaving 14 bases between the germline ends. CDR1 is MNHEY and CDR2 is SVGAGI in the germline V gene. CDR3 in DNA: TGTGCCAGCAGTAGTCACAGGGAGGGTCAGCCCCAGCATTTT. Translated, it gives CASSSHREGQPQHF.

V is TRBV7-2 and J is TRBJ2-3, with unresolved D. The CDR3 is 14 amino acids. V gave up 1 base and J gave up 3 bases, with 8 bases separating them. Germline V CDR1 and CDR2: SGHTA, FQGNSA. For the CDR3, the DNA is TGTGCCAGCAGCTTAGTGCCTACAACAGATACGCAGTATTTT. This sequence encodes CASSLVPTTDTQYF.

The chain uses TRBV5-4 and TRBJ1-1; D possibly corresponds to TRBD1 (6 bases). Germline V CDR1 and CDR2: SGHNT, YYREEE (reference sequence). CDR3 length equals 16 residues. V lost 4 bases and J 4 bases, leaving 20 bases between the germline ends. CDR3 sequence reads: CASSPGGGNSGTEAFF. CDR3 DNA: TGTGCCAGCAGCCCCGGAGGGGGGAACTCGGGCACTGAAGCTTTCTTT.

The chain joins TRBV10-2 to TRBJ1-4; 11 bases match TRBD1. Per the germline V gene, CDR1 is WSHSY and CDR2 is SAAADI. The CDR3 covers 17 residues. V trimming: 8 bases; J trimming: 8 bases; junction bases outside the gene matches: 16. The CDR3: CASRGTPGQGAGEKLFF. In DNA form, the CDR3 reads TGCGCCAGCCGAGGCACCCCCGGACAGGGGGCAGGGGAAAAACTGTTTTTT.

This sequence joins TRBV4-3 and TRBJ1-1; no clear D gene. V lost 0 bases to trimming and J lost 0 bases, with 14 bases between them. From germline, CDR1 is LGHNA and CDR2 YSLEER. The CDR3 has 17 amino acids. The CDR3 DNA is TGCGCCAGCAGCCAAGATCTGACGACTGCTATGAACACTGAAGCTTTCTTT. It specifies CASSQDLTTAMNTEAFF.